This passage covers 32 T cell receptor beta chains from one sample sequenced in a study of blood T cell repertoires in COVID-19. The assay was immunoSEQ multiplex PCR, and TCRdb's table has in-frame clones only and misses some. This table has about 150,000 clones, roughly 89% appearing once. The sample taken for sequencing was PBMCs or T cells enriched from blood (not recorded which). The receptors originated from a man between 45 and 60 years old who had recovered from COVID-19.

The chain combines TRBV19 with TRBJ2-6; 8 bases map to TRBD1. Looked up from germline, CDR1 is LNHDA and CDR2 is SQIVND (reference sequence). The CDR3 covers 20 residues. Germline trimming cut 3 bases from V and 0 bases from J; bases unmatched to any gene: 13. CDR3 coding DNA: TGTGCCAGTAGTATCCTTTTTGGACGGACAGGGTACTCTGGGGCCAACGTCCTGACTTTC. It codes for CASSILFGRTGYSGANVLTF.

The genes are TRBV29-1 and TRBJ2-1; TRBD2 is a possible D gene (5 bases). Deletions cut 5 bases from V and 7 bases from J, with 12 bases between. In germline, CDR1 is SQVTM, CDR2 ANQGSEA. CDR3 size: 12 residues. The CDR3: CSVKDSWNEQFF. In nucleotides, the CDR3 is TGCAGCGTTAAGGACTCCTGGAATGAGCAGTTCTTC.

The chain recombines TRBV7-9 with TRBJ2-7, with 8 bases lining up with TRBD2. This CDR3 has 13 residues. Germline CDR1 SEHNR, CDR2 FQNEAQ (reference sequence). The ends lost 6 bases at V and 2 bases at J; junction bases unmatched: 3. The CDR3: CASSTGRAYEQYF. CDR3 bases: TGTGCCAGCAGTACCGGGAGGGCCTACGAGCAGTACTTC.

V is TRBV6-5 and J is TRBJ2-4, with D hard to call. Germline V lookup: CDR1 MNHEY, CDR2 SVGAGI. CDR3 length: 11 amino acids. The V gene lost 2 bases and the J gene lost 8 bases, with 4 bases spanning the gap. CDR3 DNA sequence: TGTGCCAGCAGTTACCAGGACATTCAGTACTTC. It encodes CASSYQDIQYF.

Only one count was recorded for this clone. J is TRBJ1-2 and V is TRBV20-1; D gene unclear. V was shortened by 6 bases and J by 3 bases, with 8 bases between the two germline ends. The CDR3 has 11 amino acids. Germline CDR1 and CDR2: DFQATT and SNEGSKA (reference sequence). As DNA, the CDR3 is TGCAGTGCCGGGGAACACTATGGCTACACCTTC. This encodes CSAGEHYGYTF.

V is TRBV9 and J is TRBJ1-1; no reliable D call. V was cut by 1 base and J by 0 bases, with 7 bases left in between. Germline-derived CDR1 and CDR2 are SGDLS and YYNGEE. The CDR3 is made up of 14 amino acids. CDR3: CASSVTEMNTEAFF. CDR3 in DNA: TGTGCCAGCAGCGTAACGGAGATGAACACTGAAGCTTTCTTT.

About this clone itself: Other DNA sequences from this sample encode an identical CDR3 as well. The chain uses TRBV9 and TRBJ2-5; 10 nucleotides align to TRBD1. This CDR3 contains 14 residues. The germline CDR1 and CDR2 sequences are SGDLS and YYNGEE. After removal of 4 bases from V and 3 bases from J, the junction contained 3 bases not matched to a gene. The CDR3, as DNA: TGTGCCAGCAGCCCGGGGACAGGGGAAGAGACCCAGTACTTC. Its protein product is CASSPGTGEETQYF.

The chain couples TRBV2 to TRBJ2-1, with 8 nucleotides matching TRBD2. V shed 4 bases, J shed 6 bases, and the junction held 8 bases outside the gene matches. Looked up from germline, CDR1 is SNHLY and CDR2 is FYNNEI. This CDR3 is 15 amino acids long. Here the CDR3 reads CASSVPSGRGNEQFF. CDR3 DNA sequence: TGTGCCAGCAGTGTACCTAGCGGGCGGGGCAATGAGCAGTTCTTC. Looking up the rest from reference TRBV2 and TRBJ2-1 gives the full variable domain: EPEVTQTPSHQVTQMGQEVILRCVPISNHLYFYWYRQILGQKVEFLVSFYNNEISEKSEIFDDQFSVERPDGSNFTLKIRSTKLEDSAMYFCASSVPSGRGNEQFFGPGTRLTVL.

The rearrangement joins TRBV5-5 to TRBJ1-2; TRBD1 agrees at 8 bases. There are 14 residues in the CDR3. CDR1 and CDR2 from the germline V gene are SGHKS and YYEKEE (reference sequence). The V segment lost 4 bases and the J segment 5 bases; nucleotides outside the gene matches: 7. The CDR3 DNA reads as TGTGCCAGCAGCGAGCAGGGGGCGCGATATGGCTACACCTTC. This sequence encodes CASSEQGARYGYTF.

This clone was detected only once. This rearrangement joins TRBV14 to TRBJ2-5, with 10 bases lining up with TRBD2. Germline V gene data show CDR1 as SGHDN and CDR2 as FVKESK. Trimming cost V 0 bases and J 6 bases; bases outside gene matches: 10. The CDR3 contains 17 residues. The CDR3 DNA reads as TGTGCCAGCAGCCAAGAAGTGAGGAGCGGGAGGGTAAAGACCCAGTACTTC. Translating it yields CASSQEVRSGRVKTQYF. The full variable domain, rest sourced from reference TRBV14 and TRBJ2-5, is EAGVTQFPSHSVIEKGQTVTLRCDPISGHDNLYWYRRVMGKEIKFLLHFVKESKQDESGMPNNRFLAERTGGTYSTLKVQPAELEDSGVYFCASSQEVRSGRVKTQYFGPGTRLLVL.

The chain couples TRBV5-1 to TRBJ2-5; D unclear. V lost 1 base, J lost 4 bases, and 14 bases lay in between. CDR1 and CDR2 from the germline V gene are SGHRS and YFSETQ. The CDR3 has 15 amino acids. The CDR3 loop is CASSLLGSKVETQYF. In DNA form, the CDR3 reads TGCGCCAGCAGCTTGCTGGGCAGTAAGGTAGAGACCCAGTACTTC.

The chain is built from TRBV4-3 and TRBJ1-3; 7 nucleotides agree with TRBD1. After removal of 0 bases from V and 0 bases from J, the junction contained 17 bases not matched to a gene. The germline V gene has CDR1 LGHNA and CDR2 YSLEER. CDR3 length equals 21 residues. The CDR3 loop reads CASSQELTRNRGPLSGNTIYF. The CDR3 DNA sequence: TGCGCCAGCAGCCAAGAGTTAACAAGAAACAGGGGCCCTCTCTCTGGAAACACCATATATTTT.

The chain carries TRBV19 and TRBJ2-5; D may be TRBD1 (5 bases). V was trimmed by 3 bases and J by 5 bases, leaving 19 bases between them. Germline CDR1 and CDR2: LNHDA and SQIVND (reference sequence). The CDR3 contains 16 residues. The chain's CDR3 is CASSIRSDIHAETQYF. In DNA form, the CDR3 reads TGTGCCAGTAGTATTCGTTCGGACATACATGCGGAGACCCAGTACTTC.

The chain combines TRBV27 with TRBJ2-7; 7 bases agree with TRBD1. The V segment lost 5 bases and the J segment 2 bases; nucleotides outside the gene matches: 9. This CDR3 spans 15 amino acids. Germline V gives CDR1 MNHEY, CDR2 SMNVEV (reference sequence). The CDR3 reads CASSLNTGTAYEQYV. The CDR3 nucleotides read TGTGCCAGCAGTCTAAATACCGGGACAGCCTACGAGCAGTACGTC.

V and J are TRBV6-5 and TRBJ1-2; the D is unclear. V lost 2 bases, J lost 7 bases, and 14 bases lay in between. This CDR3 region has 14 residues. Germline assignment: CDR1 MNHEY and CDR2 SVGAGI. CDR3 bases: TGTGCCAGCAGTTACCGGGTAGATCAGCTTGGCTACACCTTC. Its translation: CASSYRVDQLGYTF.

This rearrangement joins TRBV5-8 to TRBJ1-6; 9 bases are a match to TRBD1. Germline CDR1 SGHTS, CDR2 YDEGEE. The length of the CDR3 is 13 residues. Unmatched junction bases numbered 2, after V lost 4 bases and J lost 9 bases. The CDR3 sequence: CASSRDRVSPLHF. CDR3 DNA sequence: TGTGCCAGCAGCCGGGACAGGGTTTCACCCCTCCACTTT.

The chain is built from TRBV6-5 and TRBJ1-5; the D is unclear. The germline CDR1 and CDR2 sequences are MNHEY and SVGAGI. With 0 bases removed from V and 1 base from J, the gap between germline ends came to 7 bases. The CDR3 loop spans 15 amino acids. CDR3 residues: CASSYSGVSNQPQHF. The CDR3 DNA reads as TGTGCCAGCAGTTACTCCGGGGTCAGCAATCAGCCCCAGCATTTT.

The chain recombines TRBV7-3 with TRBJ2-3; tentatively, D is TRBD1 (6 bases). V was trimmed by 2 bases and J by 11 bases, leaving 11 bases between them. There are 12 residues in the CDR3. Germline-derived CDR1 and CDR2 are SGHTA and FQGTGA. The CDR3 spells CASSLVQGLQYF. As DNA, the CDR3 is TGTGCCAGCAGCTTAGTTCAGGGGTTGCAGTATTTT.

Of note for this clone: An end of the junction differs from the germline gene, which may be a read error. The J gene is TRBJ2-1, the V gene TRBV2; 13 nucleotides match TRBD2. This CDR3 spans 13 amino acids. CDR1 and CDR2 from the germline V gene are SNHLY and FYNNEI. CDR3 in amino acids: CASRPGTSGIWIF. CDR3 sequence (DNA): TGTGCCAGCAGGCCCGGGACTAGCGGGATTTGGATCTTC.

This clone appeared a few times. V and J are TRBV3-1 (or the pseudogene TRBV3-2) and TRBJ1-6, with a weak D call TRBD1 (6 bases). The length of the CDR3 is 12 residues. Germline V CDR1 and CDR2: LGHDT, YNNKEL (reference sequence). Deletions cut 8 bases from V and 10 bases from J, with 12 bases between. The CDR3 DNA reads as TGTGCCAGCTGCCTTAGGGGGTCACCCCTCCACTTT. It codes for CASCLRGSPLHF.

J is TRBJ1-5 and V is TRBV5-1, with a weak D call TRBD1 (6 bases). The CDR3 runs to 13 residues. Germline-derived CDR1 and CDR2 are SGHRS and YFSETQ. Trimming pared 4 bases from V and 6 bases from J, leaving 11 bases between. The CDR3 here is CASSPATGQPQHF. CDR3 DNA sequence: TGCGCCAGCAGCCCAGCGACAGGTCAGCCCCAGCATTTT.

The chain combines TRBV5-1 with TRBJ1-3; D unresolved. The germline CDR1 and CDR2 sequences are SGHRS and YFSETQ. Trimming took off 0 bases at V and 0 bases at J, with 10 bases between the two ends. The CDR3 is made up of 16 amino acids. Here the CDR3 reads CASSLVGLSSGNTIYF. CDR3 sequence (DNA): TGCGCCAGCAGCTTGGTCGGACTTTCCTCTGGAAACACCATATATTTT. Using reference TRBV5-1 and TRBJ1-3 for the parts outside the CDR3, the full variable domain is KAGVTQTPRYLIKTRGQQVTLSCSPISGHRSVSWYQQTPGQGLQFLFEYFSETQRNKGNFPGRFSGRQFSNSRSEMNVSTLELGDSALYLCASSLVGLSSGNTIYFGEGSWLTVV.

This clone was seen only once. The chain uses TRBV5-1 and TRBJ1-1, with D possibly being TRBD1 (5 bases). Germline CDR1 SGHRS, CDR2 YFSETQ. Trimming removed 2 bases from V and 10 bases from J, with 15 bases in between. The CDR3 totals 13 residues. The CDR3 bases are TGCGCCAGCAGCTTATCTGGGGCCGTTGTAGCTTTCTTT. It yields the protein CASSLSGAVVAFF.

This chain links TRBV6-5 with TRBJ1-1; possible D gene TRBD1, 6 bases. CDR3 size: 14 residues. V was pared by 0 bases and J by 4 bases, with 9 bases between. Per the germline V gene, CDR1 is MNHEY and CDR2 is SVGAGI. CDR3 amino acids: CASSYSGGGTEAFF. The CDR3 DNA sequence: TGTGCCAGCAGTTACTCAGGGGGGGGCACTGAAGCTTTCTTT.

The V gene is TRBV7-9, the J gene TRBJ1-1, with a tentative D call TRBD1 (6 bases). CDR1 is SEHNR, CDR2 FQNEAQ, per germline (reference sequence). The CDR3 consists of 15 residues. V dropped 6 bases and J dropped 3 bases, with 17 bases sitting between them. Here the CDR3 DNA reads TGTGCCAGCAGGTTATCAGGGGTAGGGGACACTGAAGCTTTCTTT. This sequence encodes CASRLSGVGDTEAFF. The whole variable domain, remainder taken from reference TRBV7-9 and TRBJ1-1, is DTGVSQNPRHKITKRGQNVTFRCDPISEHNRLYWYRQTLGQGPEFLTYFQNEAQLEKSRLLSDRFSAERPKGSFSTLEIQRTEQGDSAMYLCASRLSGVGDTEAFFGQGTRLTVV.

The chain combines TRBV28 with TRBJ1-1, with TRBD1 as a possible D gene (5 bases). V lost 6 bases, J lost 8 bases, and 13 bases lay in between. Germline lookup yields CDR1 MDHEN and CDR2 SYDVKM. The CDR3 totals 12 residues. The CDR3 region has the DNA TGTGCCAGCAGACTACAGGCCACCGAAGCTTTCTTT. This sequence encodes CASRLQATEAFF.

This chain links TRBV28 with TRBJ2-2; 11 bases match TRBD2. The V gene's germline CDR1 is MDHEN and CDR2 SYDVKM. CDR3 length: 21 amino acids. The V segment lost 4 bases and the J segment 5 bases; nucleotides outside the gene matches: 21. CDR3 sequence (DNA): TGTGCCAGCAGTTCGCCGGGGCTGACTAGCGGGATAGCTTTAAGGACCGGGGAGCTGTTTTTT. This sequence encodes CASSSPGLTSGIALRTGELFF.

This clone has only one observation. The chain recombines TRBV28 with TRBJ2-7; perhaps TRBD1 as D (6 bases). CDR3 length equals 12 residues. Per the germline V gene, CDR1 is MDHEN and CDR2 is SYDVKM. The ends were cut back, 4 bases at V and 6 bases at J, with 10 bases in the middle. This CDR3 reads CASSSGTPEQYV. The CDR3 DNA sequence: TGTGCCAGCAGTTCCGGGACACCCGAGCAGTACGTC.

The chain couples TRBV12-3 or TRBV12-4 to TRBJ1-2; tentative D call: TRBD1 (5 bases). CDR3 size: 13 residues. V was cut by 0 bases and J by 8 bases, with 10 bases left in between. The CDR3: CASSLAGDRGYTF. The CDR3 bases are TGTGCCAGCAGTTTAGCAGGGGATCGAGGCTACACCTTC.

The chain is built from TRBV4-2 and TRBJ2-1, with TRBD2 identical over 11 bases. J was trimmed by 3 bases and V by 3 bases; bases with no gene match: 16. Germline V gene data show CDR1 as LGHNA and CDR2 as YNFKEQ. The CDR3 extends over 20 amino acids. The CDR3 loop is CASSHRRTPLTSGVYNEQFF. DNA of the CDR3: TGTGCCAGCAGCCACCGCAGAACCCCACTGACTAGCGGGGTCTACAATGAGCAGTTCTTC.

The chain employs TRBV28 and TRBJ1-4; 7 nucleotides align to TRBD1. Trimming removed 5 bases from V and 5 bases from J; junction bases left unmatched: 8. This CDR3 spans 15 amino acids. Germline V CDR1 and CDR2: MDHEN, SYDVKM. This CDR3 is CASSTRQGLNEKLFF. The DNA of the CDR3 is TGTGCCAGCAGTACCAGACAGGGTCTCAATGAAAAACTGTTTTTT.

The chain uses TRBV7-6 and TRBJ2-5, with 8 bases that match TRBD1. The CDR3 length is 16 residues. The V segment lost 2 bases and the J segment 5 bases; nucleotides outside the gene matches: 10. The germline CDR1 and CDR2 sequences are SGHVS and FNYEAQ. CDR3 residues: CASSLNQDRVGETQYF. The CDR3 nucleotides are TGTGCCAGCAGCTTAAACCAGGACAGGGTTGGCGAGACCCAGTACTTC.